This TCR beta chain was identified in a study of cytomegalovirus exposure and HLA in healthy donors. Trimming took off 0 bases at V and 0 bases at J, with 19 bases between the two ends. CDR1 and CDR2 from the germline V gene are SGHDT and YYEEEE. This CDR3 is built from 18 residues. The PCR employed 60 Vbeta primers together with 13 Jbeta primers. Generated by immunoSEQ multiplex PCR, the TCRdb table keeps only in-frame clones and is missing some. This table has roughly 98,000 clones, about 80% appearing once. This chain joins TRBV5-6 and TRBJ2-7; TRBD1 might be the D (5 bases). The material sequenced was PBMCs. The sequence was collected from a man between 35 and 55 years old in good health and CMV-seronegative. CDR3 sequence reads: CASSLVFSLTAYSYEQYF. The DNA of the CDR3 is TGTGCCAGCAGCTTGGTCTTTTCTTTGACAGCATACTCCTACGAGCAGTACTTC. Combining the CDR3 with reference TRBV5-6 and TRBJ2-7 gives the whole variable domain DAGVTQSPTHLIKTRGQQVTLRCSPKSGHDTVSWYQQALGQGPQFIFQYYEEEERQRGNFPDRFSGHQFPNYSSELNVNALLLGDSALYLCASSLVFSLTAYSYEQYFGPGTRLTVT.